Listed below are T cell receptor beta chains from one sample, sequenced in a study of T cell clusters in autoimmune cytopenias. TCRdb re-called the multiplex PCR reads and catalogs CDR3 proteins one per entry, DNA excluded. This repertoire includes roughly 2,800 distinct CDR3 sequences. Sample: peripheral blood. Every receptor here comes from a human donor with an autoimmune cytopenia or autoimmune hepatitis (not recorded which). CDR3s include the opening cysteine and the closing phenylalanine or tryptophan. Fields, in order: V gene, J gene, clone size, CDR3 protein. Not every row has a clone size; where given, it reads once, few, many or a size class.

v_call: TRBV27; j_call: TRBJ2-4; clone_size: medium-sized; cdr3_aa: CASRLTSGLDDQYF
v_call: TRBV5-3; j_call: TRBJ2-7; clone_size: .; cdr3_aa: CARSEQGALTYEQYF
v_call: TRBV11-2; j_call: TRBJ1-1; clone_size: .; cdr3_aa: CASSPQGTEAFF
v_call: TRBV12-3/TRBV12-4; j_call: TRBJ2-7; clone_size: medium-sized; cdr3_aa: CASSLGLAGVEQYF
v_call: TRBV7-6; j_call: TRBJ2-7; clone_size: medium-sized; cdr3_aa: CASSSGTGGEQYF
v_call: TRBV30; j_call: TRBJ2-7; clone_size: .; cdr3_aa: CAWSPGGEQYF
v_call: TRBV5-1; j_call: TRBJ1-5; clone_size: medium-sized; cdr3_aa: CASSLDGDQPQHF
v_call: TRBV12-3/TRBV12-4; j_call: TRBJ2-1; clone_size: medium-sized; cdr3_aa: CASSAGQGASDEQFF
v_call: TRBV30; j_call: TRBJ1-5; clone_size: medium-sized; cdr3_aa: CAWSVPPWGPQHF
v_call: TRBV27; j_call: TRBJ1-5; clone_size: medium-sized; cdr3_aa: CASSLSWQRSNQPQHF
v_call: TRBV11-2; j_call: TRBJ1-1; clone_size: .; cdr3_aa: CASSLGSGGATEAFF
v_call: TRBV21-1; j_call: TRBJ2-5; clone_size: .; cdr3_aa: CASSSREQETQYF
v_call: TRBV12-3/TRBV12-4; j_call: TRBJ1-2; clone_size: large; cdr3_aa: CASSFDNYGYTF
v_call: TRBV6-5; j_call: TRBJ2-3; clone_size: medium-sized; cdr3_aa: CASIPGSTDTQYF
v_call: TRBV20-1; j_call: TRBJ2-7; clone_size: medium-sized; cdr3_aa: CSARGTVSYEQYF
v_call: TRBV30; j_call: TRBJ2-1; clone_size: medium-sized; cdr3_aa: CAWSVGAVPYNEQFF
v_call: TRBV6-2/TRBV6-3; j_call: TRBJ2-7; clone_size: medium-sized; cdr3_aa: CASSSQLADEQYF
v_call: TRBV6-2/TRBV6-3; j_call: TRBJ2-7; clone_size: medium-sized; cdr3_aa: CASSSPGSTSEQYF
v_call: TRBV7-6; j_call: TRBJ2-7; clone_size: .; cdr3_aa: CASSPGRGGAYEQYF
v_call: TRBV27; j_call: TRBJ1-5; clone_size: medium-sized; cdr3_aa: CASSLLRGPDQPQHF